Reported below is one T cell receptor (beta chain). Its target is unknown. One entry per CDR3 protein, called by TCRdb with MiXCR from the 5' RACE reads. Among 360,000 or so distinct CDR3 sequences listed, 11% were seen once. CDR3 length equals 15 residues. Germline CDR1 reads LNHNV; CDR2 reads YYDKDF (reference sequence). V was clipped by 0 bases and J by 2 bases; unmatched bases: 4. The source of the sample is a study of T cells after yellow fever vaccination. Whole-study context: Fractions of low cell number were prepared using SMART-Seq v4 Ultra Low Input. General observations from the study: Most clones from primary vaccination resurfaced after the booster (around 97% CD4, 88% CD8). A minor fraction of clonotypes spanned both CD4 and CD8 compartments.

The V and J genes are TRBV15 and TRBJ2-7; TRBD1 aligns across 7 bases. This clonotype was sampled from a young man who received the YFV17D yellow fever vaccine. The sample consisted of PBMCs, taken on the day of the first yellow fever vaccination. CDR3: CATSRELTGAYEQYF. The CDR3 coding sequence is TGTGCCACCAGCAGAGAACTCACAGGGGCCTACGAGCAGTACTTC.